This T cell receptor beta chain was retrieved from a study of blood T cell repertoires in COVID-19. On the study more broadly: Collection of acute and convalescent COVID-19 samples took place in the United States, Italy and Spain. PBMCs, B-cell-depleted T cells, or T cells were the source of the cDNA or gDNA that made up the material.

CDR1 MNHEY and CDR2 SVGAGI come from the germline V gene. The CDR3 consists of 12 residues. Between the trimmed V and J ends, which lost 5 bases and 9 bases, there was a span of 13 bases. This clone showed up just a few times. Authors' processing steps: Estimation of nucleated cell counts was performed using reference gene primer amplification. Profiled with immunoSEQ multiplex PCR; TCRdb holds only in-frame clones, not every one. The V and J calls and the clone size are those of that table, but D and trimming were determined from the DNA. The sample has 95,000 to 150,000 clones, more than 65% seen once.

This rearrangement joins TRBV6-5 to TRBJ1-1, with D possibly TRBD1 on 6 matching bases. This TCR was recovered from a woman aged 70-85 years with acute or convalescent COVID-19. Sequencing used peripheral blood. The CDR3 is CASSTLQGKAFF. CDR3 DNA sequence: TGTGCCAGCAGTACGCTACAGGGAAAAGCTTTCTTT.